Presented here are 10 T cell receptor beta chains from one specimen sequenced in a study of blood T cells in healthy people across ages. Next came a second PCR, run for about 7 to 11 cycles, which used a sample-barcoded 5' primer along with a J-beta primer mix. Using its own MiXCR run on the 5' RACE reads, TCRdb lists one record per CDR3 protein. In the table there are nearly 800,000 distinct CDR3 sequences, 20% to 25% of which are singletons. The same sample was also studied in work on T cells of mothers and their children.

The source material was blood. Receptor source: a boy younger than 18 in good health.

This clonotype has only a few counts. CDR3 coding DNA: TGTGCCAGCAGCCGAGGGGGCGGTGAAAAACTGTTTTTT. It encodes CASSRGGGEKLFF. V and J are TRBV9 and TRBJ1-4; 7 bases align to TRBD1. Germline CDR1 reads SGDLS; CDR2 reads YYNGEE. The CDR3 is made up of 13 amino acids. With V trimmed by 4 bases and J by 7 bases, 4 bases remained unmatched. Using reference TRBV9 and TRBJ1-4 for the parts outside the CDR3, the full variable domain is DSGVTQTPKHLITATGQRVTLRCSPRSGDLSVYWYQQSLDQGLQFLIQYYNGEERAKGNILERFSAQQFPDLHSELNLSSLELGDSALYFCASSRGGGEKLFFGSGTQLSVL.

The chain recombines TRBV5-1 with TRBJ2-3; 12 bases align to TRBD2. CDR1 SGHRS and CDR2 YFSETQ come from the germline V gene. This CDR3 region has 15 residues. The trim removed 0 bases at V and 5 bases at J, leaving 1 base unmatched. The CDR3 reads CASSLATSGRDTQYF. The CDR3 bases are TGCGCCAGCAGCTTGGCGACTAGCGGGAGAGATACGCAGTATTTT.

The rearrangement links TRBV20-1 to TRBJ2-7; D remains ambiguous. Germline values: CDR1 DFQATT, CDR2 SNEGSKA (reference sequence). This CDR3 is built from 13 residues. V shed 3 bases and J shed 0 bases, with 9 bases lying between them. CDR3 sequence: CSARELTSYEQYF. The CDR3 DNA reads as TGCAGTGCTAGGGAACTGACCTCCTACGAGCAGTACTTC.

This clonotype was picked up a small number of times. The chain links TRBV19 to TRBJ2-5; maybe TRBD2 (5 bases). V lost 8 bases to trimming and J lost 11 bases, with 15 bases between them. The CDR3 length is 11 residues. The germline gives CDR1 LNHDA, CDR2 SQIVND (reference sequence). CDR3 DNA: TGTGCCAGTTCGGGGTCCAGAGAGCAGTACTTC. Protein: CASSGSREQYF.

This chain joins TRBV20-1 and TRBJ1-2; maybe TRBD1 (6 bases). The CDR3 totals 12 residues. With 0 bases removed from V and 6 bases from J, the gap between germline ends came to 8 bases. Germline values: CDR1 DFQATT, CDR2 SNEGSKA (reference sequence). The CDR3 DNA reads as TGCAGTGCTAGAGAGGGGGCTGATGGCTACACCTTC. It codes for CSAREGADGYTF.

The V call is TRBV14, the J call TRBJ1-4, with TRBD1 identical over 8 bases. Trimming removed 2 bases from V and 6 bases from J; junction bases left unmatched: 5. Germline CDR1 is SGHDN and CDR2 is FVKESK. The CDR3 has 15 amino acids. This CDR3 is CASSQLDRDYEKLFF. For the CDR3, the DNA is TGTGCCAGCAGCCAATTGGACAGGGACTATGAAAAACTGTTTTTT.

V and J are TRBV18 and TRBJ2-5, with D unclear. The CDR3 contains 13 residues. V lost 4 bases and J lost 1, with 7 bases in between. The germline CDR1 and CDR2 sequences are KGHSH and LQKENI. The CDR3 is CASSHRIQETQYF. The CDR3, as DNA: TGTGCCAGCTCACACCGAATCCAAGAGACCCAGTACTTC.

CDR3 protein: CASSQEMGQGGTDEQFF. CDR3 nucleotide sequence: TGCGCCAGCAGCCAAGAAATGGGGCAGGGGGGTACGGATGAGCAGTTCTTC. V gene TRBV4-1 combines with J gene TRBJ2-1, with D maybe TRBD1 (7 bases). The V gene lost 0 bases and the J gene lost 8 bases, with 20 bases spanning the gap. Per germline, CDR1 MGHRA and CDR2 YSYEKL. CDR3 size: 17 residues.

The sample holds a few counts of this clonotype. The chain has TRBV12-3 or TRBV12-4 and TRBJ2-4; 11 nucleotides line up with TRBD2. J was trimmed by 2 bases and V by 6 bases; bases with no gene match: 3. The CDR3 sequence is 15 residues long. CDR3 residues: CASRLAGGSKNIQYF. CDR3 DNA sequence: TGTGCCAGCAGGCTAGCGGGGGGTTCCAAAAACATTCAGTACTTC.

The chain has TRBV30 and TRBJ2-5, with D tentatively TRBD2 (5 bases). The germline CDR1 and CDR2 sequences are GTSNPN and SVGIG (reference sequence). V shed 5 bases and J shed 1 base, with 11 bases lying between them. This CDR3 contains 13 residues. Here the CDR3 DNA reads TGTGCCTGGTCTGGACTCACCCAAGAGACCCAGTACTTC. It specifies CAWSGLTQETQYF.